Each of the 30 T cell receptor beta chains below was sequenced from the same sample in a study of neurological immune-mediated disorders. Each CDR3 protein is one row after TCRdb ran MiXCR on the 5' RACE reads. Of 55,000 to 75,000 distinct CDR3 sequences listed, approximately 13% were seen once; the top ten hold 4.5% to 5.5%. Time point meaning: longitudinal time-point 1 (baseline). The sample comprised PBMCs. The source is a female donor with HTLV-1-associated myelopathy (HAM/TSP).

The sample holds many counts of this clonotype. This chain's CDR3 is CSAGTFQETQYF. Here the CDR3 DNA reads TGCAGTGCTGGGACCTTCCAAGAGACCCAGTACTTC. The genes are TRBV20-1 and TRBJ2-5; the D call may be TRBD1 or TRBD2 (5 bases each). V was shortened by 5 bases and J by 1 base, with 8 bases between the two germline ends. Looked up from germline, CDR1 is DFQATT and CDR2 is SNEGSKA (reference sequence). The CDR3 is made up of 12 amino acids.

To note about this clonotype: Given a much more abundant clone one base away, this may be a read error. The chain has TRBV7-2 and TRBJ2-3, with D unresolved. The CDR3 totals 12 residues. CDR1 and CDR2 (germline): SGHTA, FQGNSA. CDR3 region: CVSSLATDTQYF. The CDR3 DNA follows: TGTGTCAGCAGCTTAGCCACAGATACGCAGTATTTT.

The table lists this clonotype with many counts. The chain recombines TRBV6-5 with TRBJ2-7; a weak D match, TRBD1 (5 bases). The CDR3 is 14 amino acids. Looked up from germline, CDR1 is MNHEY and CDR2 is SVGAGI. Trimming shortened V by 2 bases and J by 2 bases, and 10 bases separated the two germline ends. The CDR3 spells CASSYIGQTYEQYF. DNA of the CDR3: TGTGCCAGCAGTTACATCGGACAAACCTACGAGCAGTACTTC.

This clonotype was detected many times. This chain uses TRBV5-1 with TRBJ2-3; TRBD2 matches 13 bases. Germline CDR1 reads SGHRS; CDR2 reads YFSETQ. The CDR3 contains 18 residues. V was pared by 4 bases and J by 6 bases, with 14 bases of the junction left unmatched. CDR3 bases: TGCGCCAGCAGCCCGAACCTTCGACTAGCGGGGGGTGGGGATACGCAGTATTTT. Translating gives CASSPNLRLAGGGDTQYF.

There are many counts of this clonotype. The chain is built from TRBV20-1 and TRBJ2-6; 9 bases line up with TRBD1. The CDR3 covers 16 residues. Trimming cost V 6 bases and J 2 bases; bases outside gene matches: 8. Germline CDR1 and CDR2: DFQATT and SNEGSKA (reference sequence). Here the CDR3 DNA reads TGCAGTGCCGCTGGACAGGGGAGAACTGGGGCCAACGTCCTGACTTTC. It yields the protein CSAAGQGRTGANVLTF.

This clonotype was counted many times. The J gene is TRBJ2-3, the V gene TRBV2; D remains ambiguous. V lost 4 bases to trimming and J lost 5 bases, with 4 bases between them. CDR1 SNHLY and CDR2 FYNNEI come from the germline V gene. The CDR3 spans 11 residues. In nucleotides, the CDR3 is TGTGCCAGCAGTGCGGGAGATACGCAGTATTTT. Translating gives CASSAGDTQYF.

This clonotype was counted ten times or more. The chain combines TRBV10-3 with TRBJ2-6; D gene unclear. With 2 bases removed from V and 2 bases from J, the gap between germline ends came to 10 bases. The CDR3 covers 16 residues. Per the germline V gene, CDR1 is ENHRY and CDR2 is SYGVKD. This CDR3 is CAISEATVTGANVLTF. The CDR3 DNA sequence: TGTGCCATCAGTGAGGCCACAGTGACTGGGGCCAACGTCCTGACTTTC.

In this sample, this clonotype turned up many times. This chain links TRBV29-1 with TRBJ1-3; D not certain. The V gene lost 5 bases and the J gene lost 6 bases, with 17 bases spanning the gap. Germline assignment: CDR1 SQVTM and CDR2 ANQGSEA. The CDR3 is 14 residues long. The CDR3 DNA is TGCAGCGTTCAAATACTGGGAGCACCAAACACCATATATTTT. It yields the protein CSVQILGAPNTIYF. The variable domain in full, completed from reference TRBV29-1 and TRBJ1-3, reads SAVISQKPSRDICQRGTSLTIQCQVDSQVTMMFWYRQQPGQSLTLIATANQGSEATYESGFVIDKFPISRPNLTFSTLTVSNMSPEDSSIYLCSVQILGAPNTIYFGEGSWLTVV.

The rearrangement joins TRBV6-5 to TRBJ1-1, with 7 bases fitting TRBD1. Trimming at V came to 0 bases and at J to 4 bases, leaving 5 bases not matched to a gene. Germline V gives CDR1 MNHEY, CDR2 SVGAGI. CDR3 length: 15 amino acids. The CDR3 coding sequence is TGTGCCAGCAGTTACTCGGGACAGCTTAGCACTGAAGCTTTCTTT. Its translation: CASSYSGQLSTEAFF.

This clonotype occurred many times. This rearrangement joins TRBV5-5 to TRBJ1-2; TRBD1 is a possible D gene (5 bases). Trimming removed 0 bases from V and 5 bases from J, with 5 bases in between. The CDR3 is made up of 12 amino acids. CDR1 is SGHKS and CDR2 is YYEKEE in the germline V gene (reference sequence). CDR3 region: CASSLGQYGYTF. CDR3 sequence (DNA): TGTGCCAGCAGCTTGGGACAGTATGGCTACACCTTC.

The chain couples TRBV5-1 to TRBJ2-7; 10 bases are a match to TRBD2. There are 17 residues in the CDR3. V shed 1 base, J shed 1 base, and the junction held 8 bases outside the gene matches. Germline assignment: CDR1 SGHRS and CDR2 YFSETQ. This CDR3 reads CASSLRLAGPPSYEQYF. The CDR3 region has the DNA TGCGCCAGCAGCTTGAGACTAGCGGGTCCCCCGTCCTACGAGCAGTACTTC.

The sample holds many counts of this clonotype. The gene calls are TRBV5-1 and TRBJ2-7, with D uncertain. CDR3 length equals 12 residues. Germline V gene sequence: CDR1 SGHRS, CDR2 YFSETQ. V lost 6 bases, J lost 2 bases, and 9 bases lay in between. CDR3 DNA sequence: TGCGCCAGCACCGACACCGCCTACGAGCAGTACTTC. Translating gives CASTDTAYEQYF. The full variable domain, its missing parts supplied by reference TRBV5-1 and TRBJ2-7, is KAGVTQTPRYLIKTRGQQVTLSCSPISGHRSVSWYQQTPGQGLQFLFEYFSETQRNKGNFPGRFSGRQFSNSRSEMNVSTLELGDSALYLCASTDTAYEQYFGPGTRLTVT.

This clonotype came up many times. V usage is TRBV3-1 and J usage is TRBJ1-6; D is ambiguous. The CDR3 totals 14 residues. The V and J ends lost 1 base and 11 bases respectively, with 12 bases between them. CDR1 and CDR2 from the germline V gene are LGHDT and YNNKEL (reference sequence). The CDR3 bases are TGTGCCAGCAGCCAAGCATCCCCAGGTACACCCCTCCACTTT. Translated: CASSQASPGTPLHF. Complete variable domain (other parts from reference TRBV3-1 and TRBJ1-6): DTAVSQTPKYLVTQMGNDKSIKCEQNLGHDTMYWYKQDSKKFLKIMFSYNNKELIINETVPNRFSPKSPDKAHLNLHINSLELGDSAVYFCASSQASPGTPLHFGNGTRLTVT.

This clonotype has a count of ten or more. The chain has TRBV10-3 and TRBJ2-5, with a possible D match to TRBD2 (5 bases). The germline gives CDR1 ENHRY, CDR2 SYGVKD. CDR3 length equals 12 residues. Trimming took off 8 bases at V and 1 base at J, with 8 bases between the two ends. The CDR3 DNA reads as TGTGCCATCGGAGGATTCCAAGAGACCCAGTACTTC. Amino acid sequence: CAIGGFQETQYF.

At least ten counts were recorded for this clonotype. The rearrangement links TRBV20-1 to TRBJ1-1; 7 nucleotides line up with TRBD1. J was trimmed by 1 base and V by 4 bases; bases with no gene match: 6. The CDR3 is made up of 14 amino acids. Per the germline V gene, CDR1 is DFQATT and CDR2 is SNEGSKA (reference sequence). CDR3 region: CSAIRQGRNTEAFF. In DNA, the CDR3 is TGCAGTGCTATACGACAGGGTAGGAACACTGAAGCTTTCTTT.

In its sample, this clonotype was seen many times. CDR3 DNA sequence: TGCGCCAGCAGCTTGGAGGGGACCTATTCACTCTCTACCTTC. Encoded protein: CASSLEGTYSLSTF. The rearrangement links TRBV5-1 to TRBJ1-2, with D perhaps TRBD1 (5 bases). This CDR3 region has 14 residues. Per germline, CDR1 SGHRS and CDR2 YFSETQ. The V gene lost 0 bases and the J gene lost 14 bases, with 20 bases spanning the gap.

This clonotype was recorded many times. The CDR3 spells CASTPNPRGRRKLFF. DNA for the CDR3: TGTGCCAGCACCCCCAACCCAAGGGGGCGTAGGAAACTGTTTTTT. This rearrangement joins TRBV12-3 or TRBV12-4 to TRBJ1-4; 7 nucleotides align to TRBD1. With 7 bases clipped from V and 11 bases from J, the junction kept 16 bases outside the gene matches. The length of the CDR3 is 15 residues.

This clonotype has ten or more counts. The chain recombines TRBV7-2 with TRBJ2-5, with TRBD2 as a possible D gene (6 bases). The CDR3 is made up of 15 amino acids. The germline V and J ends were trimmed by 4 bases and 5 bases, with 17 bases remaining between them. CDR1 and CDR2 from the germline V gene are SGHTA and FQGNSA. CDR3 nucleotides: TGTGCCAGCAGCTCCGACCGGGGGACCTGGGAGACCCAGTACTTC. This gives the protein CASSSDRGTWETQYF.

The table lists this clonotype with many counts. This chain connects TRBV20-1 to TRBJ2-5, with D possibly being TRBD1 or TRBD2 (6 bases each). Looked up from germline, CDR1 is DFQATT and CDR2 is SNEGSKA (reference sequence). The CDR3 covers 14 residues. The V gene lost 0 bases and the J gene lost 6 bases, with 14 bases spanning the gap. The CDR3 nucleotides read TGCAGTGCTAGAGAGTTCAAGGGGGGCCAGACCCAGTACTTC. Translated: CSAREFKGGQTQYF.

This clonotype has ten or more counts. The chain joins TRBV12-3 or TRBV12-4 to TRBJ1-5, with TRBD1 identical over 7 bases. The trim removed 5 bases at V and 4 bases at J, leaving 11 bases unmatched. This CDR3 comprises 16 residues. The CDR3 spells CASSPRTGALNQPQHF. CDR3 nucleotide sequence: TGTGCCAGCAGTCCCCGGACAGGAGCCCTAAATCAGCCCCAGCATTTT.

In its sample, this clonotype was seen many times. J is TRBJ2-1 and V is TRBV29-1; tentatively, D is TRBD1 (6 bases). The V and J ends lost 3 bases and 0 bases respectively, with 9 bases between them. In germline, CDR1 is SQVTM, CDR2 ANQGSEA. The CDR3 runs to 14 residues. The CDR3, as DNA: TGCAGCGTTGAGCAGGGGAGCTCCTACAATGAGCAGTTCTTC. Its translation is CSVEQGSSYNEQFF.

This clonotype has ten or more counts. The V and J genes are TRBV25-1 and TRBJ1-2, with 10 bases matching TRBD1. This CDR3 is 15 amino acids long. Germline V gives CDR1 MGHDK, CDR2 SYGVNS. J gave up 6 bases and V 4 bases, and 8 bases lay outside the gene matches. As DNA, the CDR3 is TGTGCCAGCAGTGCCCCGGGACAGGGGAGCCATGGCTACACCTTC. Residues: CASSAPGQGSHGYTF.

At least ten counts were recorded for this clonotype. The CDR3 sequence: CASSPEGGLIEKLFF. CDR3 sequence (DNA): TGTGCCAGCAGCCCCGAGGGGGGGCTCATAGAAAAACTGTTTTTT. The rearrangement joins TRBV7-6 to TRBJ1-4, with TRBD1 as a possible D gene (6 bases). Germline lookup yields CDR1 SGHVS and CDR2 FNYEAQ. V was trimmed by 5 bases and J by 8 bases, leaving 18 bases between them. The CDR3 is 15 amino acids.

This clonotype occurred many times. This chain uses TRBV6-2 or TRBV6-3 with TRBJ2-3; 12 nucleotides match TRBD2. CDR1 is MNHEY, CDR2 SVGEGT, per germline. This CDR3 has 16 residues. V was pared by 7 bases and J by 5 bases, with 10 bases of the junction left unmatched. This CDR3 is CASTGLAGYREDTQYF. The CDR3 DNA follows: TGTGCCAGCACCGGACTAGCGGGGTACCGTGAAGATACGCAGTATTTT.

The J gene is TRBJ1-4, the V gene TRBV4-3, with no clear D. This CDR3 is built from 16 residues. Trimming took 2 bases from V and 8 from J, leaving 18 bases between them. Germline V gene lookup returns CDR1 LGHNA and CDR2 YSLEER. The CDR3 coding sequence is TGCGCCAGCAGCCAAACCCTTCTGGTCGGGGTAGAAAAACTGTTTTTT. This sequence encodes CASSQTLLVGVEKLFF.

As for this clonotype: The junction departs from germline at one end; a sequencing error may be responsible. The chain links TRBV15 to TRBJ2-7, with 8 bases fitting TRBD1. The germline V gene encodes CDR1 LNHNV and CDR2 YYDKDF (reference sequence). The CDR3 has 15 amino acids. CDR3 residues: CATSREAGGIDEQYF. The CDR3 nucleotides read TGTGCTACCAGCAGAGAGGCAGGGGGCATCGACGAGCAGTACTTC.

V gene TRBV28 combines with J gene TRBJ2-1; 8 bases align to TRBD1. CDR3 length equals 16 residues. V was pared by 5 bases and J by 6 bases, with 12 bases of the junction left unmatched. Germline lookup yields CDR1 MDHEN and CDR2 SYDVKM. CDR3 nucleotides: TGTGCCAGCAGTCCACCGCAGAGACAGGGGTCCAATGAGCAGTTCTTC. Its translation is CASSPPQRQGSNEQFF.

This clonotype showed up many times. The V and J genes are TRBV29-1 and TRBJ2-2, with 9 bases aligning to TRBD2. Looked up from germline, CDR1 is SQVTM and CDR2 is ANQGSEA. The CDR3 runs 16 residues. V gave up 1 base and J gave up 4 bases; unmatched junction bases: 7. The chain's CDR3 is CSVEASGGRFTGELFF. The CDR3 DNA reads TGCAGCGTTGAAGCCAGCGGGGGGCGTTTCACCGGGGAGCTGTTTTTT.

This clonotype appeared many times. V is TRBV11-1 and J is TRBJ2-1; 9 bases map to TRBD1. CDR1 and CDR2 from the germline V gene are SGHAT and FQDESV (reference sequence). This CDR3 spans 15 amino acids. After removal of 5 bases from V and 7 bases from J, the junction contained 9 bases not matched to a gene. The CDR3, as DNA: TGTGCCAGCAGCGCGACAGGGGGTTTAGGGAATGAGCAGTTCTTC. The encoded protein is CASSATGGLGNEQFF.

CDR3: CASSQRTGGNTEAFF. In nucleotides, the CDR3 is TGTGCCAGCAGCCAAAGGACAGGGGGGAACACTGAAGCTTTCTTT. The chain joins TRBV14 to TRBJ1-1; 10 positions agree with TRBD1. Losses at the gene ends were 2 bases for V and 1 base for J; bases not matched to a gene: 1. Per germline, CDR1 SGHDN and CDR2 FVKESK. The CDR3 loop spans 15 amino acids.